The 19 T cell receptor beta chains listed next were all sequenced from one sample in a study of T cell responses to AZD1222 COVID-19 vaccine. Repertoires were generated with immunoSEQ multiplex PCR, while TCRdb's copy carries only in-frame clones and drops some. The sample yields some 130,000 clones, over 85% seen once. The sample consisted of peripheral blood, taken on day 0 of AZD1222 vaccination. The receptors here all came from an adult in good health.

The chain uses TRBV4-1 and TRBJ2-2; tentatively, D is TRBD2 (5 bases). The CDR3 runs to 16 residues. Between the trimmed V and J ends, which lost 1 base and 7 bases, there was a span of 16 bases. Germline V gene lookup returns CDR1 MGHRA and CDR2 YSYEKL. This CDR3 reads CASSQGAARGGGELFF. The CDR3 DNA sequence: TGCGCCAGCAGCCAAGGAGCGGCCCGGGGTGGCGGGGAGCTGTTTTTT.

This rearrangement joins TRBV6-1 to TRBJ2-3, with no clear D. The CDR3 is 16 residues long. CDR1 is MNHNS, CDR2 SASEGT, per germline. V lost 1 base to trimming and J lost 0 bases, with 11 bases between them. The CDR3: CASSEVWGISTDTQYF. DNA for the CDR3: TGTGCCAGCAGTGAAGTATGGGGAATTAGCACAGATACGCAGTATTTT.

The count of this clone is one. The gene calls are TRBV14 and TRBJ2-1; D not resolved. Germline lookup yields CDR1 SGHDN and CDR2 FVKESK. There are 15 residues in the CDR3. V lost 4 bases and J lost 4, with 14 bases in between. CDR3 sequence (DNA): TGTGCCAGCAGCCCTCCGGAAGGAACGTACAATGAGCAGTTCTTC. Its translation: CASSPPEGTYNEQFF.

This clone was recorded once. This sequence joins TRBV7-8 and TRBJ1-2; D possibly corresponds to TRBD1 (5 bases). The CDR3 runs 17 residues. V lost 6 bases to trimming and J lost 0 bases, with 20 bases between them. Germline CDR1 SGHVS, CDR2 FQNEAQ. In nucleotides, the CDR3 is TGTGCCAGCAGTTCTATATGGGGCACGGTGGCTAACTATGGCTACACCTTC. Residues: CASSSIWGTVANYGYTF.

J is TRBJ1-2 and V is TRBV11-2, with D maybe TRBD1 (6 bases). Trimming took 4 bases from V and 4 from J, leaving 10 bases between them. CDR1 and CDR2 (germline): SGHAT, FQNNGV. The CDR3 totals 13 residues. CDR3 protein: CASSSDRIYGYTF. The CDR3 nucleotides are TGTGCCAGCAGCTCCGACAGGATCTATGGCTACACCTTC.

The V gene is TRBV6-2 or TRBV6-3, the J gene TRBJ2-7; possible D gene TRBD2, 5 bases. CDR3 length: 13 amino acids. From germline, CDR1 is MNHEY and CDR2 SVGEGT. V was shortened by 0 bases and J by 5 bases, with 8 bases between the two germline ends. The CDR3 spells CASSYSSGNEQYF. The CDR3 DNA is TGTGCCAGCAGTTACTCCTCCGGGAACGAGCAGTACTTC.

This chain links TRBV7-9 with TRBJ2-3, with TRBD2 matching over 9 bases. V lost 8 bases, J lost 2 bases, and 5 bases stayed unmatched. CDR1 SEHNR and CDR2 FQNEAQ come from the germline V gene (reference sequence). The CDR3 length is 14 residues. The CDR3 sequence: CASLGLAFTDTQYF. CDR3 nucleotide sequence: TGTGCCAGCCTGGGACTAGCCTTCACAGATACGCAGTATTTT.

The CDR3 loop is CASRRDSSNQPQHF. The DNA of the CDR3 is TGTGCCAGCAGGAGGGACAGTAGCAATCAGCCCCAGCATTTT. This chain uses TRBV7-2 with TRBJ1-5; 7 nucleotides line up with TRBD1. There are 14 residues in the CDR3. CDR1 is SGHTA, CDR2 FQGNSA, per germline. V shed 6 bases, J shed 0 bases, and the junction held 2 bases outside the gene matches.

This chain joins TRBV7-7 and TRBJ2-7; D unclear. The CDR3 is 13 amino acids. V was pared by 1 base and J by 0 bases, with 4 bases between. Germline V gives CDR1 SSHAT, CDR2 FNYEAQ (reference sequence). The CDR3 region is CASSLGASYEQYF. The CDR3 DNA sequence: TGTGCCAGCAGCTTAGGGGCCTCCTACGAGCAGTACTTC.

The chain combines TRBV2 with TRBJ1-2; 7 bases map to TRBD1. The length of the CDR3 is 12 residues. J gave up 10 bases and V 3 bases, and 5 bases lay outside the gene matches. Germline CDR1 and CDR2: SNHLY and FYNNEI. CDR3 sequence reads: CASSDKTGLYTF. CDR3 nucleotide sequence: TGTGCCAGCAGTGATAAGACAGGGCTCTACACCTTC.

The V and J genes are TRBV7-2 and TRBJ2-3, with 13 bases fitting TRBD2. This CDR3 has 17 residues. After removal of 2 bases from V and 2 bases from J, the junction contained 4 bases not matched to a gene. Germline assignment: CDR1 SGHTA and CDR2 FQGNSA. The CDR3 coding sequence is TGTGCCAGCAGCTTACAACTAGCGGGAGGGCACACAGATACGCAGTATTTT. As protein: CASSLQLAGGHTDTQYF. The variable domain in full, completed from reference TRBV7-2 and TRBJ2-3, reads GAGVSQSPSNKVTEKGKDVELRCDPISGHTALYWYRQSLGQGLEFLIYFQGNSAPDKSGLPSDRFSAERTGGSVSTLTIQRTQQEDSAVYLCASSLQLAGGHTDTQYFGPGTRLTVL.

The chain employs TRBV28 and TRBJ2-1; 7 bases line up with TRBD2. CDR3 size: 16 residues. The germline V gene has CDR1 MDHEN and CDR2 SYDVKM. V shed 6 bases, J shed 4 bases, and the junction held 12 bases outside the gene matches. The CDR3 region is CASSSWGGSGYNEQFF. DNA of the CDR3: TGTGCCAGCAGCTCCTGGGGCGGGAGTGGGTACAATGAGCAGTTCTTC. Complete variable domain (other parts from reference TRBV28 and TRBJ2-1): DVKVTQSSRYLVKRTGEKVFLECVQDMDHENMFWYRQDPGLGLRLIYFSYDVKMKEKGDIPEGYSVSREKKERFSLILESASTNQTSMYLCASSSWGGSGYNEQFFGPGTRLTVL.

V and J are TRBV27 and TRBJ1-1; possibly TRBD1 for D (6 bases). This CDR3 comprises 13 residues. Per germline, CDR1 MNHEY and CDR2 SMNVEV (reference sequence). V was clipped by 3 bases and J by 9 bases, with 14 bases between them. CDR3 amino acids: CASSFLVGGQAFF. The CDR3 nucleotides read TGTGCCAGCAGTTTTTTAGTGGGGGGCCAAGCTTTCTTT.

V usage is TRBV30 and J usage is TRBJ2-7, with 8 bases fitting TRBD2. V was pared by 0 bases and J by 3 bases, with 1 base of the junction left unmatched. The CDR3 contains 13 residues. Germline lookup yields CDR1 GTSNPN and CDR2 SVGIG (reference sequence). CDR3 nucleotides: TGTGCCTGGAGTGTAACTAGCGGCTACGAGCAGTACTTC. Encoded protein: CAWSVTSGYEQYF.

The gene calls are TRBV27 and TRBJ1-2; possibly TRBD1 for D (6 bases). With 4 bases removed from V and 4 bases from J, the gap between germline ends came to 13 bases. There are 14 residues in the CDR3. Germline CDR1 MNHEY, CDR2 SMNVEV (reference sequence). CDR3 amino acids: CASSSQGRGYGYTF. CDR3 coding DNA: TGTGCCAGCAGTTCGCAGGGGCGAGGCTATGGCTACACCTTC.

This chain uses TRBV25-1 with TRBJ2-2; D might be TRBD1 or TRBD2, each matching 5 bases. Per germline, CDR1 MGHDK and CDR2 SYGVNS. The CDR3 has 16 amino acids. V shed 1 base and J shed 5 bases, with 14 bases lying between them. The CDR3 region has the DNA TGTGCCAGCAGTGAATCTCCGGGACGACTTACCGGGGAGCTGTTTTTT. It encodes CASSESPGRLTGELFF.

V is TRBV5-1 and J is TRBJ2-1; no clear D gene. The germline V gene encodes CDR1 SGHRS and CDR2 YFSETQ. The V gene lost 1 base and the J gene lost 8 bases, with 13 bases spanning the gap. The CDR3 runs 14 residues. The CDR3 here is CASSLTSRSHEQFF. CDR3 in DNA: TGCGCCAGCAGCTTGACCAGTAGGAGCCATGAGCAGTTCTTC. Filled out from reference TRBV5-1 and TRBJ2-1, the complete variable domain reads KAGVTQTPRYLIKTRGQQVTLSCSPISGHRSVSWYQQTPGQGLQFLFEYFSETQRNKGNFPGRFSGRQFSNSRSEMNVSTLELGDSALYLCASSLTSRSHEQFFGPGTRLTVL.

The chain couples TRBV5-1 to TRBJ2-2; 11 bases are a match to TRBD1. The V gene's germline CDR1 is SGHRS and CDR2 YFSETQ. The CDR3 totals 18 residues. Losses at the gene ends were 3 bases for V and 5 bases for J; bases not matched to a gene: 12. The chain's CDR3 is CASSSWTGGASWTGELFF. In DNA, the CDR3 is TGCGCCAGCAGCTCCTGGACAGGGGGCGCCTCTTGGACCGGGGAGCTGTTTTTT.

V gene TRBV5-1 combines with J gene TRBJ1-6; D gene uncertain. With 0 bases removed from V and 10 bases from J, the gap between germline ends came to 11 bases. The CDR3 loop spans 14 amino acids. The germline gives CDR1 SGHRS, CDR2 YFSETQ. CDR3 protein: CASSLGLNESPLHF. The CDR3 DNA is TGCGCCAGCAGCTTGGGACTCAACGAATCACCCCTCCACTTT.